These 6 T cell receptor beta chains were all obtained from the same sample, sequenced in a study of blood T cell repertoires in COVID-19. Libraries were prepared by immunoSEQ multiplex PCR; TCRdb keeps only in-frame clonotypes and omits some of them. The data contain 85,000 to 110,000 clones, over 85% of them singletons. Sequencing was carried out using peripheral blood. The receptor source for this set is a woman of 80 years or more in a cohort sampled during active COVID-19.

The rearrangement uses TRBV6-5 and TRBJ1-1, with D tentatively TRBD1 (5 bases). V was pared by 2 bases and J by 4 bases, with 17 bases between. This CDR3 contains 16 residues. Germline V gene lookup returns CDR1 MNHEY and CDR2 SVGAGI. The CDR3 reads CASSYGGTLPRTEAFF. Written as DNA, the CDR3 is TGTGCCAGCAGTTACGGCGGGACGCTTCCCCGCACTGAAGCTTTCTTT.

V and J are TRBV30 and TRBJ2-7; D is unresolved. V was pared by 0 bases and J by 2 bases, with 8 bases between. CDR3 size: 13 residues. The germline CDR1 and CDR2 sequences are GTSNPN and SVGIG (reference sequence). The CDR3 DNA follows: TGTGCCTGGAGTGTTCCTACTCCCTACGAGCAGTACTTC. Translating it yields CAWSVPTPYEQYF.

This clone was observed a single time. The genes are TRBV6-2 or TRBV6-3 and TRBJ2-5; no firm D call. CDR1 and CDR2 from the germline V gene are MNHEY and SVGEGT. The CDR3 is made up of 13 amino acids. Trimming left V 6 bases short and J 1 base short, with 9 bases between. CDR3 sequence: CASSRDFQETQYF. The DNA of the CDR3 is TGTGCCAGCAGCCGAGACTTCCAAGAGACCCAGTACTTC.

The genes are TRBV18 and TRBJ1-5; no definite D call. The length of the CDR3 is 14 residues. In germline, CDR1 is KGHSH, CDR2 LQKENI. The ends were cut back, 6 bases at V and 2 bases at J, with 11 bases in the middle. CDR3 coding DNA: TGTGCCAGCTCGCCCGGACTTGGCAATCAGCCCCAGCATTTT. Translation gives CASSPGLGNQPQHF.

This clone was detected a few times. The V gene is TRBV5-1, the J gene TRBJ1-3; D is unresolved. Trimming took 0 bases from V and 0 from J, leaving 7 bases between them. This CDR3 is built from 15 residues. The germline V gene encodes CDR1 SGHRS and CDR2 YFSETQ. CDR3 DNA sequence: TGCGCCAGCAGCTTGGGCAGTCACTCTGGAAACACCATATATTTT. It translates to CASSLGSHSGNTIYF.

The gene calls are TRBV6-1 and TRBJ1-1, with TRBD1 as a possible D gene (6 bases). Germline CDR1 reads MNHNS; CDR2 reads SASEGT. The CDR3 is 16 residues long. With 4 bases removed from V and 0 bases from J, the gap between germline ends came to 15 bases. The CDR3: CASSARDTLMNTEAFF. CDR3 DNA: TGTGCCAGCAGTGCCCGGGACACACTCATGAACACTGAAGCTTTCTTT.